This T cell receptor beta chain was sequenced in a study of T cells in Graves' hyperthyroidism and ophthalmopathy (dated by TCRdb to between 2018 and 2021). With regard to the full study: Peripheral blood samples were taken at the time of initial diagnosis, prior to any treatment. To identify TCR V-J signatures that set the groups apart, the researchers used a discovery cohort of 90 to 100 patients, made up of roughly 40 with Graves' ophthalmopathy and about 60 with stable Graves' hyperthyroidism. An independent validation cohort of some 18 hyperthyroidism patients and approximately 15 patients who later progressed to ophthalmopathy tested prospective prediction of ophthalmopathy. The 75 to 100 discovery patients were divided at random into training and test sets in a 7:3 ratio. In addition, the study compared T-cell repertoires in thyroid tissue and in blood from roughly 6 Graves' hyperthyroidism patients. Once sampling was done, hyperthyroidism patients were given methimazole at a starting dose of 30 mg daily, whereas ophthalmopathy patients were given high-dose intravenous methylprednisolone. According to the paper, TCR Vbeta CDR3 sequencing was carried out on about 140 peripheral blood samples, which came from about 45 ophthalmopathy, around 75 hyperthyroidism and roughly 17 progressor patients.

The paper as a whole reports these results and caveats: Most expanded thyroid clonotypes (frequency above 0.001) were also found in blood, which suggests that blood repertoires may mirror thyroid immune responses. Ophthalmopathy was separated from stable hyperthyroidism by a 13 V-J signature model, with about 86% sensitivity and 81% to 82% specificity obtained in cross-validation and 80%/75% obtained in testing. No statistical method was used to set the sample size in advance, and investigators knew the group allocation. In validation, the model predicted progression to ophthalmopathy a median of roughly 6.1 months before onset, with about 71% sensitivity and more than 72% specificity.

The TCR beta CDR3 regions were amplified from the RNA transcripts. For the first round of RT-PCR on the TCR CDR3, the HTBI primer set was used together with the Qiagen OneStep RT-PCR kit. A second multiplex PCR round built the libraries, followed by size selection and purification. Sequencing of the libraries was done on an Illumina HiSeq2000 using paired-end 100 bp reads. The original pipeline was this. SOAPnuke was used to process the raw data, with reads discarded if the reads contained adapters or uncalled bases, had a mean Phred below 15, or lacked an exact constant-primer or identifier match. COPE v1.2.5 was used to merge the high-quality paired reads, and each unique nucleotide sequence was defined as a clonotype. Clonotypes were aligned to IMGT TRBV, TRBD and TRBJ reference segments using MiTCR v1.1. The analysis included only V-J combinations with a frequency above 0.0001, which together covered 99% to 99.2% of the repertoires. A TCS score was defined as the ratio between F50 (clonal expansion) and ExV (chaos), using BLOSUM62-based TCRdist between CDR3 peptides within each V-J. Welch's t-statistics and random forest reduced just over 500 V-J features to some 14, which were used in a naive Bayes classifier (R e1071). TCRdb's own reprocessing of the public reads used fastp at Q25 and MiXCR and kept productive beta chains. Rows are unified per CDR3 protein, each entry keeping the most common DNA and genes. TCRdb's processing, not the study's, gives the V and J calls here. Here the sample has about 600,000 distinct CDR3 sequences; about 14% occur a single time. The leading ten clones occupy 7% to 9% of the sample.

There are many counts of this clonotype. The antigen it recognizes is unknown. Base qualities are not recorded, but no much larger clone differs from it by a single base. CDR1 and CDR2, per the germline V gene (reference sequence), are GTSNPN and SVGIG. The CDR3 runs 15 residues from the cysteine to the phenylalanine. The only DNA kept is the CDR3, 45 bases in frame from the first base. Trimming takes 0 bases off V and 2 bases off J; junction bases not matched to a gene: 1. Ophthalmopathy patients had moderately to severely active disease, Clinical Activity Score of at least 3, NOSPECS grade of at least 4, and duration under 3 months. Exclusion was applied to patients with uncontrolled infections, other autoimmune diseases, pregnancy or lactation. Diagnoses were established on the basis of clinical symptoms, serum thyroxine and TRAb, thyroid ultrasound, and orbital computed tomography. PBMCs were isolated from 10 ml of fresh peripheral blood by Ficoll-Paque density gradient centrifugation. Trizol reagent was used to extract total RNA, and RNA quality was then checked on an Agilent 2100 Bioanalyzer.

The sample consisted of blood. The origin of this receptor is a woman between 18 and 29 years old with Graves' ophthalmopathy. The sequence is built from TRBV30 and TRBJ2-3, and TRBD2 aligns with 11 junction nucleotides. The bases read TGTGCCTGGAGTGTACTAGCGGGAGACACAGATACGCAGTATTTT. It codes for CAWSVLAGDTDTQYF.